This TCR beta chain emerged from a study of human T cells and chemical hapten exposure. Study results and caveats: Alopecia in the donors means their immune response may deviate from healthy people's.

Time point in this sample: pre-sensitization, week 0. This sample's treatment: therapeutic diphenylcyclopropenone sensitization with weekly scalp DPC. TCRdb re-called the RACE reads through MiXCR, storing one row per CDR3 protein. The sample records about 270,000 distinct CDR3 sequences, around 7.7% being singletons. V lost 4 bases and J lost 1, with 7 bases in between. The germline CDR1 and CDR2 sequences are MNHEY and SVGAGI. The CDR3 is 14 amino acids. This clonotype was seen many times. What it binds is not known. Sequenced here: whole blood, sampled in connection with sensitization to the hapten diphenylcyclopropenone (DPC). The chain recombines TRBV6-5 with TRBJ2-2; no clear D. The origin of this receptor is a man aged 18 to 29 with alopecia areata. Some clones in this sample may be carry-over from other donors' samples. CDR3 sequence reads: CASSSWGNTGELFF. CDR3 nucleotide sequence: TGTGCCAGCAGTTCATGGGGGAACACCGGGGAGCTGTTTTTT.